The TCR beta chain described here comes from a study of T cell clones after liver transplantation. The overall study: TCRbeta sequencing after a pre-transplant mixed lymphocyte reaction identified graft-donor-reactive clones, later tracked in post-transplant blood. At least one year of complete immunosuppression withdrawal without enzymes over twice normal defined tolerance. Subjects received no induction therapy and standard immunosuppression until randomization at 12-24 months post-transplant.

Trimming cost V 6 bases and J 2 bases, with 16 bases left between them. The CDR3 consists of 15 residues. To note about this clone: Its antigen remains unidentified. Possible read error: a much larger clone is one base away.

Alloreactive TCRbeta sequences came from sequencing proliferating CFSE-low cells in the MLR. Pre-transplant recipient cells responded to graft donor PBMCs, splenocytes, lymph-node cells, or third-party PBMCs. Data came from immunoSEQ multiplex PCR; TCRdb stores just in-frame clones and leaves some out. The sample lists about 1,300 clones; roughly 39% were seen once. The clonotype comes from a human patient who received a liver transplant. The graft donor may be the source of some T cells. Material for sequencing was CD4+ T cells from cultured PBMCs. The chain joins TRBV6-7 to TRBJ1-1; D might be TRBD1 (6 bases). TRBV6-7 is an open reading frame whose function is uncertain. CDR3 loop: CASSPFSGANTEAFF. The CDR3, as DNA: TGTGCCAGCAGCCCTTTCTCAGGGGCTAACACTGAAGCTTTCTTT.